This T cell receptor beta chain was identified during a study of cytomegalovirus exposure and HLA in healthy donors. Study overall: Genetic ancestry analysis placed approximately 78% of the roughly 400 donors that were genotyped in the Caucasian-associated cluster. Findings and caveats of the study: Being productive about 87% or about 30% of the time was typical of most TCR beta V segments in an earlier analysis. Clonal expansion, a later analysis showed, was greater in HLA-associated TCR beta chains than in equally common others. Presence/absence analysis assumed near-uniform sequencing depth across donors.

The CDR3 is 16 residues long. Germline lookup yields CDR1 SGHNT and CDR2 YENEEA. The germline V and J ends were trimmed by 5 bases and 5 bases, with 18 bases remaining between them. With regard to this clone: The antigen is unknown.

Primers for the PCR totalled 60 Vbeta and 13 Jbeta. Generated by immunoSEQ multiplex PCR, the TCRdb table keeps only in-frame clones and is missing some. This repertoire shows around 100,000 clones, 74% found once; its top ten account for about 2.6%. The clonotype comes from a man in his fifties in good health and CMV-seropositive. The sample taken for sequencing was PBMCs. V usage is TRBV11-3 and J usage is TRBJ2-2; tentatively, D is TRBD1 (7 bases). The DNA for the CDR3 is TGTGCCAGCAGCCCCGGTGGGGCAGGGGGGACCGGGGAGCTGTTTTTT. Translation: CASSPGGAGGTGELFF. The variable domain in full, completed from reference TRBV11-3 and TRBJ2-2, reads EAGVVQSPRYKIIEKKQPVAFWCNPISGHNTLYWYLQNLGQGPELLIRYENEEAVDDSQLPKDRFSAERLKGVDSTLKIQPAELGDSAVYLCASSPGGAGGTGELFFGEGSRLTVL.